Below, one TCR beta chain is given with its context. V lost 4 bases and J 1 base, leaving 8 bases between the germline ends. Germline CDR1 and CDR2: SGHRS and YFSETQ. The CDR3 runs 13 residues. These data are taken from a study of CD8+ T cells in alopecia areata. RNA, once extracted, was reverse transcribed into cDNA for use as the sequencing template. Profiling relied on immunoSEQ multiplex PCR, and the TCRdb table lists in-frame clones only, not all of them. The data show some 220,000 clones, less than 75% seen once. Treatment of the sample: oral pan-JAK inhibitor, 5-10 mg twice daily. The sequence was obtained from a human donor with alopecia areata. The chain carries TRBV5-1 and TRBJ2-5; D gene unclear. This specimen was CD4+ T cells sorted from blood, taken at week 4, from a patient treated with tofacitinib. The CDR3 is CASSVTVQETQYF. In DNA form, the CDR3 reads TGCGCCAGCAGCGTCACGGTCCAAGAGACCCAGTACTTC.